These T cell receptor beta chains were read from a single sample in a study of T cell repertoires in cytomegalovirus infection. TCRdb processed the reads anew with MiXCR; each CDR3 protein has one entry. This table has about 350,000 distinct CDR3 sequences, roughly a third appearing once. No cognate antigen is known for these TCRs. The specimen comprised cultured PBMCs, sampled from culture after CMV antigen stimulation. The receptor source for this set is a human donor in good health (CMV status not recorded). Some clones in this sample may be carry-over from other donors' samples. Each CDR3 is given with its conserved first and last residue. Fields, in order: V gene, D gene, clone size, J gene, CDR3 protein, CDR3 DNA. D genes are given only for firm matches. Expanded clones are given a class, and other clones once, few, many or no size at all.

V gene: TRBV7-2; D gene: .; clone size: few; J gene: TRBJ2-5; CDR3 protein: CASSLASNRGQETQYF; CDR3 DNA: TGTGCCAGCAGCCTCGCGTCGAATCGGGGCCAAGAGACCCAGTACTTC
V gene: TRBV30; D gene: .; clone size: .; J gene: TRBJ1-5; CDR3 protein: CAWSVLGRGGNQPQHF; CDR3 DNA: TGTGCCTGGAGTGTACTAGGCAGGGGTGGCAATCAGCCCCAGCATTTT
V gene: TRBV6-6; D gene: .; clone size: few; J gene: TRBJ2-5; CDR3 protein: CASRGETGETQYF; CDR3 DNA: TGTGCCAGCAGGGGGGAGACAGGCGAGACCCAGTACTTC
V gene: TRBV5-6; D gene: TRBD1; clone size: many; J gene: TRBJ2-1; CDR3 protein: CASSRTGTRGWGSSYNEQFF; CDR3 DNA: TGTGCCAGCAGCCGGACAGGGACAAGAGGGTGGGGAAGCTCCTACAATGAGCAGTTCTTC
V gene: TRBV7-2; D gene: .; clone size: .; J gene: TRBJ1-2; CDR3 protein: CASSARDLYGYTF; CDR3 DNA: TGTGCCAGCAGCGCCCGGGACCTCTATGGCTACACCTTC
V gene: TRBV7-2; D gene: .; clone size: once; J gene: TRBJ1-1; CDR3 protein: CASSLGDVNTGAFF; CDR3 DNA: TGTGCCAGCAGCTTAGGGGACGTGAACACTGGAGCTTTCTTT
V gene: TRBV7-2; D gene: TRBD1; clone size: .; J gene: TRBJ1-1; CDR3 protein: CASSLGTGVLNTEAFF; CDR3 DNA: TGTGCCAGCAGCTTAGGGACAGGGGTTTTGAACACTGAAGCTTTCTTT
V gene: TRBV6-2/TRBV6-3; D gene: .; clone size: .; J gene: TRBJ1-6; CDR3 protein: CASTNGANSPLHF; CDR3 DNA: TGTGCCAGCACCAACGGGGCAAATTCACCCCTCCACTTT
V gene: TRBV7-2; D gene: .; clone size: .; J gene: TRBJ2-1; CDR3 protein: CASSTPGRTGRDEQFF; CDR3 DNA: TGTGCCAGCAGCACACCTGGAAGGACAGGGAGGGATGAGCAGTTCTTC
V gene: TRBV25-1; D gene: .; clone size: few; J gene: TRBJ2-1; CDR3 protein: CASSETSRIYNEQFF; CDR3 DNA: TGTGCCAGCAGTGAAACTAGCAGAATTTACAATGAGCAGTTCTTC
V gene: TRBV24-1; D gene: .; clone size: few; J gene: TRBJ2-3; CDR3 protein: CATSDSSGPSTDTQYF; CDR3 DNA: TGTGCCACCAGTGATTCAAGCGGGCCGAGTACAGATACGCAGTATTTT
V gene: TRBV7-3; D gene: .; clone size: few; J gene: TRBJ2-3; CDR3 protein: CASSLTRDRIAGDTQYF; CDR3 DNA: TGTGCCAGCAGCTTAACGAGGGACAGGATAGCGGGAGATACGCAGTATTTT
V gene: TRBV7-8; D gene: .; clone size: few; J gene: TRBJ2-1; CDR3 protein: CASSTQEGVSYNEQFF; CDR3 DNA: TGTGCCAGCAGCACCCAGGAGGGAGTTTCCTACAATGAGCAGTTCTTC
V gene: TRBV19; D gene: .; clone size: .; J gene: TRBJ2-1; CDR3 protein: CASREGRGMNEQFF; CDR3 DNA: TGTGCCAGTAGAGAAGGTAGGGGAATGAATGAGCAGTTCTTC
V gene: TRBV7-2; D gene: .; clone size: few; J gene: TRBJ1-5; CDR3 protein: CASSLDPGDQPQHF; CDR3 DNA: TGTGCCAGCAGCTTAGATCCAGGGGATCAGCCCCAGCATTTT
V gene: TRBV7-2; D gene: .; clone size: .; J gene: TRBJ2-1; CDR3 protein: CASSLRGYEQFF; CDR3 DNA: TGTGCCAGCAGCTTAAGGGGGTATGAGCAGTTCTTC
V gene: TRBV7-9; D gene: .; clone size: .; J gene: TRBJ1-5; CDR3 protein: CASSLGVADQPQHF; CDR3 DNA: TGTGCCAGCAGCTTGGGTGTCGCCGATCAGCCCCAGCATTTT
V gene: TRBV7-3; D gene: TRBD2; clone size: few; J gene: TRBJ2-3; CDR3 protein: CASSLGGRSDTQYF; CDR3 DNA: TGTGCCAGCAGCTTGGGCGGGAGGTCAGATACGCAGTATTTT
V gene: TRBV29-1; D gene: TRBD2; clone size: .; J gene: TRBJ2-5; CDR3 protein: CSVEELAGGETQYF; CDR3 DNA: TGCAGCGTTGAGGAGTTAGCGGGCGGCGAGACCCAGTACTTC
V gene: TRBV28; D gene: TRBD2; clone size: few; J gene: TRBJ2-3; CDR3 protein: CASSSPAGVGDTQYF; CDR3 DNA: TGTGCCAGCAGTTCCCCAGCGGGAGTCGGTGATACGCAGTATTTT
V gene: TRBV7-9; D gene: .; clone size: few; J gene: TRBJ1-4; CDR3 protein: CASSHIQGIREKLFF; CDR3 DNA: TGTGCCAGCAGCCACATTCAGGGTATTCGTGAAAAACTGTTTTTT
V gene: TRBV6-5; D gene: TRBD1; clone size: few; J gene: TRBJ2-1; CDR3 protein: CASSLTGIYNEQFF; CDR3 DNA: TGTGCCAGCAGTTTGACAGGGATCTACAATGAGCAGTTCTTC
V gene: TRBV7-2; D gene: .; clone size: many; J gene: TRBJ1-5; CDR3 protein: CASSLGVGINQPQHF; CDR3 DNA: TGTGCCAGCAGCTTAGGGGTAGGGATCAATCAGCCCCAGCATTTT
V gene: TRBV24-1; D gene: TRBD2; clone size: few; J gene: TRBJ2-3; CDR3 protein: CATSDFWASGRTDTQYF; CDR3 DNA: TGTGCCACCAGTGATTTCTGGGCTAGCGGACGCACAGATACGCAGTATTTT
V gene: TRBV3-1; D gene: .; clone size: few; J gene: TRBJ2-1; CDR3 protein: CASSPTSGKQFF; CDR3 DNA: TGTGCCAGCAGCCCAACGAGCGGAAAGCAGTTCTTC
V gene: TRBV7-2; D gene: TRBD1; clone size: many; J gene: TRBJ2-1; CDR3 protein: CASSSGTGGRYEQFF; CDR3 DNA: TGTGCCAGCAGCTCCGGGACAGGGGGCCGATATGAGCAGTTCTTC
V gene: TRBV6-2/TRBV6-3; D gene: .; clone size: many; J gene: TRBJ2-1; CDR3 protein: CASKTGQGSGLSNEQFF; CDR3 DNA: TGTGCCAGCAAAACGGGCCAGGGGTCGGGGCTTTCAAATGAGCAGTTCTTC
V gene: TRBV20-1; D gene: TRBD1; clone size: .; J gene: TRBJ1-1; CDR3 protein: CSARPGQALGEAFF; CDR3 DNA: TGCAGTGCCCGCCCGGGACAGGCACTTGGTGAAGCTTTCTTT
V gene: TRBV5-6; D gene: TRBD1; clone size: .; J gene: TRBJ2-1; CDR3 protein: CASSLLVQGGYNEQFF; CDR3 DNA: TGTGCCAGCAGCTTGCTGGTACAGGGGGGCTACAATGAGCAGTTCTTC
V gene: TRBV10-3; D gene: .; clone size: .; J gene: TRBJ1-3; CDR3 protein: CAISSPDRRGNTIYF; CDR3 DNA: TGTGCCATCAGTTCGCCCGACAGGAGAGGAAACACCATATATTTT
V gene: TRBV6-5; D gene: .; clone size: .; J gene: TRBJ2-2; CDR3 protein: CASSFLGRLNTGELFF; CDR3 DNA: TGTGCCAGCAGTTTCCTCGGTAGACTTAACACCGGGGAGCTGTTTTTT
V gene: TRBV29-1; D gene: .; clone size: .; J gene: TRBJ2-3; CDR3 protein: CSVTNKFNTDTQYF; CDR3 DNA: TGCAGCGTCACCAACAAATTCAACACAGATACGCAGTATTTT
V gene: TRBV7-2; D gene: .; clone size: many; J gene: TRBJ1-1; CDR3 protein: CASSLTLPRQSNTEAFF; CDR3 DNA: TGTGCCAGCAGCTTAACTCTGCCTCGACAGTCCAACACTGAAGCTTTCTTT
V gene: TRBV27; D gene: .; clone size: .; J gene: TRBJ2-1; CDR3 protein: CASSSAAFGKSGEQFF; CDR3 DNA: TGTGCCAGCAGTTCTGCGGCCTTTGGAAAAAGTGGGGAGCAGTTCTTC
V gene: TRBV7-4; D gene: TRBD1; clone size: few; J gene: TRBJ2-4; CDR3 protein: CASSAGQGRFQYF; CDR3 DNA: TGTGCCAGCAGCGCCGGACAGGGTAGATTTCAGTACTTC
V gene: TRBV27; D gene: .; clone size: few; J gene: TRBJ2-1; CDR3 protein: CASSNGNSYNEQFF; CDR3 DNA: TGTGCCAGCAGTAACGGGAACTCCTACAATGAGCAGTTCTTC
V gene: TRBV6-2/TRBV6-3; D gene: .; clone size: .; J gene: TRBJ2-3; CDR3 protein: CASSYAGSDTQYF; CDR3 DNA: TGTGCCAGCAGTTATGCAGGATCAGATACGCAGTATTTT
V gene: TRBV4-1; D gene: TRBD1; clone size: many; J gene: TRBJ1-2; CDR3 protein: CASSRTGTGQGTNYGYTF; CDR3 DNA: TGCGCCAGCAGCCGAACCGGGACAGGGCAGGGTACTAACTATGGCTACACCTTC
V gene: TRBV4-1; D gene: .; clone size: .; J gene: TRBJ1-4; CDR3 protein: CASSQDIQGRVGKLFF; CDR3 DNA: TGCGCCAGCAGCCAAGATATCCAGGGACGAGTTGGAAAACTGTTTTTT
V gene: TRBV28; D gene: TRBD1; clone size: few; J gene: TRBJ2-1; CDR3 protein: CASRSGTARGEQFF; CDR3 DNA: TGTGCCAGCCGCTCCGGGACAGCGCGCGGTGAGCAGTTCTTC
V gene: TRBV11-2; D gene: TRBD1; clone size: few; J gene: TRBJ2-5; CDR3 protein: CASSLEIVGTGGSQETQYF; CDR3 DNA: TGTGCCAGCAGCTTAGAAATAGTCGGGACAGGGGGATCCCAAGAGACCCAGTACTTC
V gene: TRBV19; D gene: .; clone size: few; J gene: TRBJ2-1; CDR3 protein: CASSPGPYQNEQFF; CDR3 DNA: TGTGCCAGTAGTCCCGGGCCCTACCAAAATGAGCAGTTCTTC
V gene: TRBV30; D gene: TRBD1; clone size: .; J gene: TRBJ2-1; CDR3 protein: CACPHPAGGNEQFF; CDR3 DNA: TGTGCCTGCCCCCACCCGGCAGGGGGCAATGAGCAGTTCTTC
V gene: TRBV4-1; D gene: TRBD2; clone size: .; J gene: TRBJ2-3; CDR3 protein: CASSQDPGGPDTQYF; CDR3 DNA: TGCGCCAGCAGCCAAGATCCGGGAGGCCCAGATACGCAGTATTTT
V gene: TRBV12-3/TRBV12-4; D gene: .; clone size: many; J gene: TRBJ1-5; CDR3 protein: CASSPGPYQPQHF; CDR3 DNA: TGTGCCAGCAGTCCGGGCCCCTATCAGCCCCAGCATTTT
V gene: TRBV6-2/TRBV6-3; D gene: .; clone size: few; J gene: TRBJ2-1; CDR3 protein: CASMDPSAHNEQFF; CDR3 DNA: TGTGCCAGCATGGATCCTAGCGCCCACAATGAGCAGTTCTTC